This is a list of T cell receptor beta chains from one sample in a study. In TCRdb, the RT-PCR reads were re-called with MiXCR into one record per CDR3 protein. The sample records more than 550,000 distinct CDR3 sequences, approximately 15% being singletons. The source material was memory CD4+ T cells from blood. Source of these receptors: a female donor in good health, serving as a healthy control. Each CDR3 is given with its conserved first and last residue. D genes are given only for firm matches. Not all rows give a size; the values are once, few, many and, for expanded clones, a class.

D gene	clone size	J gene	V gene	CDR3 DNA	CDR3 protein
TRBD2	few	TRBJ2-1	TRBV7-9	TGTGCCAGCAGTCACACTCCGGGACTAGCGGGAGATCTTGAGCAGTTCTTC	CASSHTPGLAGDLEQFF
-	-	TRBJ1-2	TRBV20-1	TGCAGTGCTAGGTCGGCAGCTGGAAACTATGGCTACACCTTC	CSARSAAGNYGYTF
-	-	TRBJ2-1	TRBV20-1	TGCAGTGCCAGAGGGGACGGGGGTTTCAATGAGCAGTTCTTC	CSARGDGGFNEQFF
-	-	TRBJ1-1	TRBV6-5	TGTGCCAGCAGTTACTCTTGGACCGCGGAAGAGTTCTTT	CASSYSWTAEEFF
TRBD2	many	TRBJ2-1	TRBV10-2	TGCGCCAGCAGTTCACTAGCGCAAGCCTACAATGAGCAGTTCTTC	CASSSLAQAYNEQFF
TRBD1	many	TRBJ2-5	TRBV29-1	TGCAGCGTGGCCGGGACAGACCGGGAGACCCAGTACTTC	CSVAGTDRETQYF
TRBD2	few	TRBJ2-1	TRBV11-2	TGTGCCAGCAGCACTAGCGGGCGGTACAATGAGCAGTTCTTC	CASSTSGRYNEQFF
-	few	TRBJ1-6	TRBV11-2	TGTGCCAGCAGCTTAATGGGTACAAATTCACCCCTCCACTTT	CASSLMGTNSPLHF
TRBD2	many	TRBJ2-5	TRBV20-1	TGCAGTGCCGGGACTAGCGAAGAGACCCAGTACTTC	CSAGTSEETQYF
-	many	TRBJ1-6	TRBV15	TGTGCCACCAGCAGAGATCAAGCTGATAATTCACCCCTCCACTTT	CATSRDQADNSPLHF
-	many	TRBJ1-1	TRBV7-2	TGTGCCAGCAGCTTAGAGACAGCCTCGACCGATGAAGCTTTCTTT	CASSLETASTDEAFF
-	-	TRBJ2-1	TRBV20-1	TGCAGTGCCCCCGGAACCAGGTTCATCGGCAAGCAGTTCTTC	CSAPGTRFIGKQFF
-	-	TRBJ1-2	TRBV27	TGTGCCAGCAGTTGGGGGCGGGGAGAGGGTGGCTACACCTTC	CASSWGRGEGGYTF
-	many	TRBJ2-7	TRBV5-1	TGCGCCAGCAGCTTGTCCGCGGCAGCCTACGAGCAGTACTTC	CASSLSAAAYEQYF
-	-	TRBJ1-6	TRBV5-1	TGCGCCAGCAGCTTGGCCGAAGGGGGAAGTAATTCACCCCTCCACTTT	CASSLAEGGSNSPLHF
TRBD1	-	TRBJ2-7	TRBV7-2	TGTGCCAGCAGCTCACAGGGACAGGGCCTTGGGGAGCAGTACTTC	CASSSQGQGLGEQYF
TRBD2	few	TRBJ2-1	TRBV10-3	TGTGCCATCAACGCGGGAGGGCCGAGGAATGAGCAGTTCTTC	CAINAGGPRNEQFF
-	-	TRBJ2-1	TRBV11-1	TGTGCCAGCAGCTTAGTTCGGGCCCCGAATCACAATGAGCAGTTCTTC	CASSLVRAPNHNEQFF
TRBD2	few	TRBJ2-5	TRBV27	TGTGCCAGCAGCGCAATGGCGGGAGGAGTGGAGACCCAGTACTTC	CASSAMAGGVETQYF
TRBD1	few	TRBJ1-1	TRBV11-2	TGTGCCAGCAGCCCAACTACAGGGGTCCACACTGAAGCTTTCTTT	CASSPTTGVHTEAFF
-	few	TRBJ1-5	TRBV12-3/TRBV12-4	TGTGCCAGCAGACGAACAGGGTTCGATCAGCCCCAGCATTTT	CASRRTGFDQPQHF
-	few	TRBJ2-4	TRBV27	TGTGCCAGCAGTTCGGGGGGCCCCAAAAACATTCAGTACTTC	CASSSGGPKNIQYF
-	-	TRBJ2-5	TRBV2	TGTGCCAGCAGCTCTCCCCAACTAGAGACCCAGTACTTC	CASSSPQLETQYF
-	few	TRBJ1-1	TRBV29-1	TGCAGCGTTGGGGCGGAGGGGCAGGGGAACACTGAAGCTTTCTTT	CSVGAEGQGNTEAFF
-	few	TRBJ2-1	TRBV7-2	TGTGCCAGCAGCTTACTCCTGGGGCAGTTCTTC	CASSLLLGQFF
TRBD2	-	TRBJ2-1	TRBV7-2	TGTGCCAGCAGCTTTCATAGCGGGGCATACAATGAGCAGTTCTTC	CASSFHSGAYNEQFF
-	-	TRBJ2-7	TRBV15	TGTGCCACCAGCAGAGATGGCAGGGACTCGGAATGGCAGTACTTC	CATSRDGRDSEWQYF
-	few	TRBJ1-3	TRBV29-1	TGCAGCGCCCGAGGAACAACGGACACCATATATTTT	CSARGTTDTIYF
-	-	TRBJ1-5	TRBV6-2/TRBV6-3	TGTGCCAGCAGTTACGGGGGATCCTATAGCAATCAGCCCCAGCATTTT	CASSYGGSYSNQPQHF
-	once	TRBJ1-2	TRBV4-2	TGTGCCAGCAGCCAAGAACTGACAGGACCATATGGCTACACCTTC	CASSQELTGPYGYTF
TRBD1	few	TRBJ2-1	TRBV28	TGTGCCAGCAGTCCCGAACGGACAGGGTACAATGAGCAGTTCTTC	CASSPERTGYNEQFF
TRBD1	many	TRBJ2-1	TRBV29-1	TGCAGCGTCATACCCGGGACAGGAGCCTACAATGAGCAGTTCTTC	CSVIPGTGAYNEQFF
TRBD1	-	TRBJ1-5	TRBV10-3	TGTGCCATCGGCGACAGGGCTGGGGGAAATCAGCCCCAGCATTTT	CAIGDRAGGNQPQHF
TRBD1	many	TRBJ2-7	TRBV29-1	TGCAGCGTTGAGGGACAGGTAAACGACGAGCAGTACTTC	CSVEGQVNDEQYF
TRBD1	few	TRBJ1-1	TRBV29-1	TGCAGCGTTGTGAAGGGGGCAGGGTGGACTGAAGCTTTCTTT	CSVVKGAGWTEAFF
-	many	TRBJ2-2	TRBV7-3	TGTGCCAGCGCGTCGGCTTCGACCGGGGAGCTGTTTTTT	CASASASTGELFF
-	few	TRBJ1-1	TRBV2	TGTGCCAGCAGTGAAGAGTCGGGCGGGAGAAAAGCTTTCTTT	CASSEESGGRKAFF
TRBD2	few	TRBJ2-1	TRBV10-3	TGTGCCATCAGGCCGGGGACTAGCGGGAGGGAGCAGTTCTTC	CAIRPGTSGREQFF
TRBD1	few	TRBJ1-2	TRBV20-1	TGCAGTTCTGCGTGGGACAGGGGCTACACCTTC	CSSAWDRGYTF
-	-	TRBJ2-1	TRBV7-6	TGTGCCAGCAGACTTAATACGCCTAGAGTGATCGGGGAGCAGTTCTTC	CASRLNTPRVIGEQFF
-	many	TRBJ2-1	TRBV10-3	TGTGCCATCAGTCGAGGTGGGGCGGTAGGGAATGAGCAGTTCTTC	CAISRGGAVGNEQFF
-	few	TRBJ1-1	TRBV29-1	TGCAGCGTTGAAGAACAGGGGAACACTGAAGCTTTCTTT	CSVEEQGNTEAFF
-	-	TRBJ2-7	TRBV4-1	TGCGCCAGCAGCCAAAAGCAGACGTACGAGAAGTACTTC	CASSQKQTYEKYF
-	-	TRBJ2-1	TRBV5-5	TGTGCCAGCAGCTTGGTCAGGCAGCAGTTCTTC	CASSLVRQQFF
-	-	TRBJ2-2	TRBV28	TGTGCCAGCTCGCTTGCGTTCTCCGGGGAGCTGTTTTTT	CASSLAFSGELFF
-	-	TRBJ2-3	TRBV7-9	TGTGCCAGCAGCTTAGGGGGACAAGCCACAGATACGCAGTATTTT	CASSLGGQATDTQYF
-	-	TRBJ2-5	TRBV6-1	TGTGCCAGCAGGGTGTACCAAGAGACCCAGTACTTC	CASRVYQETQYF
-	-	TRBJ2-7	TRBV30	TGTGCCTGGAGTTCCAGGGGAAGATCCTACGAGCAGTACTTC	CAWSSRGRSYEQYF
TRBD1	-	TRBJ1-1	TRBV20-1	TGCAGTGCTAGATTGACAGGGGCCTACACTGAAGCTTTCTTT	CSARLTGAYTEAFF
TRBD2	few	TRBJ2-7	TRBV12-3/TRBV12-4	TGTGCCAGCAGTTCCTGGGGGGGTTACGAGCAGTACTTC	CASSSWGGYEQYF
-	few	TRBJ1-3	TRBV18	TGTGCCAGCTCGCCGTCCGCCTTGGGTTTTGGAAACACCATATATTTT	CASSPSALGFGNTIYF
-	-	TRBJ2-7	TRBV5-5	TGTGCCAGCAGCTTAGCTACAGGGACCGACGAGCAGTACTTC	CASSLATGTDEQYF
TRBD2	-	TRBJ2-6	TRBV7-2	TGTGCCAGCAGCTTAAGGGGCGGGACTAGAACTGGGGCCAACGTCCTGACTTTC	CASSLRGGTRTGANVLTF
TRBD1	many	TRBJ2-1	TRBV7-9	TGTGCCAGCTCGCAACAGGGGGTTGTCTACAATGAGCAGTTCTTC	CASSQQGVVYNEQFF
TRBD2	few	TRBJ2-2	TRBV11-2	TGTGCCAGCGGGTCTATAGCGGGAGTGCGGGAGCTGTTTTTT	CASGSIAGVRELFF
TRBD1	many	TRBJ2-1	TRBV6-2/TRBV6-3	TGTGCCAGCATCCCCGGGACAGGGGCTACGAATGAGCAGTTCTTC	CASIPGTGATNEQFF
TRBD1	many	TRBJ2-5	TRBV6-5	TGTGCCAGCAGGTCTCCGGGACAGGGAATGACCCAGTACTTC	CASRSPGQGMTQYF
-	few	TRBJ2-3	TRBV12-3/TRBV12-4	TGTGCCAGCAGTTTAGAGGTGGGGGGAGATACGCAGTATTTT	CASSLEVGGDTQYF
-	few	TRBJ2-3	TRBV7-2	TGTGCCAGCAGCTTAGATGGCGCGGGAGATACGCAGTATTTT	CASSLDGAGDTQYF
TRBD1	-	TRBJ2-7	TRBV6-4	TGTGCCAGCAGCACGACAGGGGGCTCAAACTACGAGCAGTACTTC	CASSTTGGSNYEQYF